The entry below describes one T cell receptor (beta chain). The target antigen is unknown. The data are from a study of shared clonotypes between healthy human individuals. Findings and caveats of the study: Among non-shared clonotypes, generation probabilities were lower than among those shared by all four donors.

Assay runs were performed at deep level. A 200 ng quantity of DNA, 29,000 or so T cell genomes, went into the sorted-subset replicate PCRs. The table came from immunoSEQ multiplex PCR; TCRdb's copy has only in-frame clones and leaves some out. The sample has 2 million to 2.5 million clones; 90% to 97% are singletons. Germline V CDR1 and CDR2: SGHKS, YYEKEE (reference sequence). There are 15 residues in the CDR3. V lost 1 base and J 8 bases, leaving 16 bases between the germline ends. Sequenced sample: naive CD4+ T cells sorted from blood. Subset given: CD45RA+ positively selected. The receptor was isolated from a man between 18 and 29 years old in good health. The chain links TRBV5-5 to TRBJ1-3; D is perhaps TRBD1 (5 bases). The CDR3 here is CASSLTVVDSYTIYF. CDR3 in DNA: TGTGCCAGCAGCTTGACGGTGGTCGACAGCTACACCATATATTTT.